Listed below are T cell receptor beta chains from one sample, sequenced in a study of T cell responses to AZD1222 COVID-19 vaccine. Repertoires were generated with immunoSEQ multiplex PCR, while TCRdb's copy carries only in-frame clones and drops some. This table has fewer than 85,000 clones, about 85% appearing once. The sequenced sample was peripheral blood, obtained 28 days after the second AZD1222 dose. The receptors derive from an adult who received the AZD1222 COVID-19 vaccine. CDR3s include the opening cysteine and the closing phenylalanine or tryptophan. Each record gives: clone size, D gene, J gene, V gene, CDR3 protein, CDR3 DNA. D genes are given only for firm matches. The listing skips clone size in some rows; elsewhere it reads once, few, many or a size class.

abundance: NA; d_gene: NA; j_gene: TRBJ1-5; v_gene: TRBV11-2; CDR3aa: CASSEGFNQPQHF; CDR3nt: TGTGCCAGCAGCGAAGGGTTCAATCAGCCCCAGCATTTT
abundance: NA; d_gene: NA; j_gene: TRBJ1-1; v_gene: TRBV7-2; CDR3aa: CASSLELGENTEAFF; CDR3nt: TGTGCCAGCAGCTTAGAATTAGGCGAGAACACTGAAGCTTTCTTT
abundance: NA; d_gene: NA; j_gene: TRBJ1-3; v_gene: TRBV27; CDR3aa: CASSSVGLSVHSGNTIYF; CDR3nt: TGTGCCAGCAGTAGTGTGGGGTTAAGTGTGCACTCTGGAAACACCATATATTTT
abundance: NA; d_gene: TRBD1; j_gene: TRBJ1-5; v_gene: TRBV6-6; CDR3aa: CASTGTGGNHQPQHF; CDR3nt: TGTGCCAGCACCGGGACAGGGGGCAATCATCAGCCCCAGCATTTT
abundance: NA; d_gene: NA; j_gene: TRBJ2-5; v_gene: TRBV12-3/TRBV12-4; CDR3aa: CASSFYETQYF; CDR3nt: TGTGCCAGCAGTTTCTATGAGACCCAGTACTTC
abundance: NA; d_gene: TRBD2; j_gene: TRBJ2-5; v_gene: TRBV2; CDR3aa: CASSAGLAQETQYF; CDR3nt: TGTGCCAGCAGTGCAGGACTAGCTCAAGAGACCCAGTACTTC
abundance: NA; d_gene: TRBD2; j_gene: TRBJ2-1; v_gene: TRBV19; CDR3aa: CASNPGLAGANEQFF; CDR3nt: TGTGCCAGTAATCCCGGACTAGCGGGGGCCAATGAGCAGTTCTTC
abundance: few; d_gene: NA; j_gene: TRBJ1-3; v_gene: TRBV6-1; CDR3aa: CASSEALNGAGNTIYF; CDR3nt: TGTGCCAGCAGTGAAGCGCTTAATGGTGCTGGAAACACCATATATTTT
abundance: NA; d_gene: NA; j_gene: TRBJ2-4; v_gene: TRBV3-1/TRBV3-2; CDR3aa: CASSQERVADLAKNIQYF; CDR3nt: TGTGCCAGCAGCCAAGAGAGGGTAGCAGACCTAGCCAAAAACATTCAGTACTTC
abundance: NA; d_gene: NA; j_gene: TRBJ2-1; v_gene: TRBV29-1; CDR3aa: CSVEGPGHNYNEQFF; CDR3nt: TGCAGCGTTGAAGGCCCGGGACACAACTACAATGAGCAGTTCTTC
abundance: NA; d_gene: NA; j_gene: TRBJ1-1; v_gene: TRBV5-6; CDR3aa: CASSLTGPDTEAFF; CDR3nt: TGTGCCAGCAGCTTAACTGGCCCCGACACTGAAGCTTTCTTT
abundance: once; d_gene: NA; j_gene: TRBJ2-1; v_gene: TRBV6-2/TRBV6-3; CDR3aa: CASSYSLGIAGNEQFF; CDR3nt: TGTGCCAGCAGTTATTCGCTAGGGATTGCGGGCAATGAGCAGTTCTTC
abundance: NA; d_gene: TRBD1; j_gene: TRBJ2-7; v_gene: TRBV11-2; CDR3aa: CASSNDRDEQYF; CDR3nt: TGTGCCAGCAGCAACGACAGGGACGAGCAGTACTTC
abundance: few; d_gene: NA; j_gene: TRBJ1-3; v_gene: TRBV21-1; CDR3aa: CASSKGPGQRTLTSSGNTIYF; CDR3nt: TGTGCCAGCAGCAAAGGCCCGGGACAGAGGACACTTACTAGCTCTGGAAACACCATATATTTT
abundance: once; d_gene: TRBD1; j_gene: TRBJ2-7; v_gene: TRBV19; CDR3aa: CASRPGTGGVYEQYF; CDR3nt: TGTGCCAGCCGTCCCGGGACAGGGGGCGTATACGAGCAGTACTTC
abundance: NA; d_gene: NA; j_gene: TRBJ2-1; v_gene: TRBV19; CDR3aa: CASSIGGAGTYNEQFF; CDR3nt: TGTGCCAGTAGTATTGGGGGGGCGGGAACCTACAATGAGCAGTTCTTC
abundance: once; d_gene: NA; j_gene: TRBJ1-3; v_gene: TRBV27; CDR3aa: CASSLNSGNTIYF; CDR3nt: TGTGCCAGCAGTTTGAACTCTGGAAACACCATATATTTT
abundance: NA; d_gene: NA; j_gene: TRBJ1-3; v_gene: TRBV4-2; CDR3aa: CASSRRGSGNTIYF; CDR3nt: TGTGCCAGCAGCCGCCGAGGGTCTGGAAACACCATATATTTT
abundance: NA; d_gene: TRBD1; j_gene: TRBJ1-3; v_gene: TRBV3-1/TRBV3-2; CDR3aa: CASSVGTADSGNTIYF; CDR3nt: TGTGCCAGCAGCGTCGGGACAGCAGACTCTGGAAACACCATATATTTT
abundance: NA; d_gene: NA; j_gene: TRBJ2-1; v_gene: TRBV5-1; CDR3aa: CASSSRQRDNEQFF; CDR3nt: TGCGCCAGCAGCTCACGTCAGCGGGACAATGAGCAGTTCTTC
abundance: NA; d_gene: NA; j_gene: TRBJ1-4; v_gene: TRBV18; CDR3aa: CASSPRGEEKLFF; CDR3nt: TGTGCCAGCTCACCAAGGGGAGAGGAAAAACTGTTTTTT
abundance: NA; d_gene: NA; j_gene: TRBJ1-1; v_gene: TRBV3-1/TRBV3-2; CDR3aa: CASSLNGGYTEAFF; CDR3nt: TGTGCCAGCAGCTTAAATGGGGGGTACACTGAAGCTTTCTTT
abundance: NA; d_gene: NA; j_gene: TRBJ1-5; v_gene: TRBV21-1; CDR3aa: CASSKVTQGADQPQHF; CDR3nt: TGTGCCAGCAGCAAAGTCACACAGGGGGCAGATCAGCCCCAGCATTTT
abundance: NA; d_gene: NA; j_gene: TRBJ1-3; v_gene: TRBV4-1; CDR3aa: CASSLRGTSGNTIYF; CDR3nt: TGCGCCAGCAGCCTCAGAGGTACCTCTGGAAACACCATATATTTT
abundance: NA; d_gene: NA; j_gene: TRBJ2-7; v_gene: TRBV21-1; CDR3aa: CASSKPNSKSSYEQYF; CDR3nt: TGTGCCAGCAGCAAACCTAACTCTAAATCTTCTTACGAGCAGTACTTC
abundance: once; d_gene: NA; j_gene: TRBJ1-2; v_gene: TRBV4-3; CDR3aa: CASSQDRSEYYGYTF; CDR3nt: TGCGCCAGCAGCCAAGATCGGAGCGAGTACTATGGCTACACCTTC
abundance: NA; d_gene: NA; j_gene: TRBJ1-1; v_gene: TRBV7-2; CDR3aa: CASSLDSRNTEAFF; CDR3nt: TGTGCCAGCAGCTTAGACTCCAGGAACACTGAAGCTTTCTTT
abundance: NA; d_gene: NA; j_gene: TRBJ1-1; v_gene: TRBV5-1; CDR3aa: CASSFGRPNGEAFF; CDR3nt: TGCGCCAGCAGCTTTGGCCGGCCGAACGGAGAAGCTTTCTTT
abundance: NA; d_gene: TRBD2; j_gene: TRBJ2-1; v_gene: TRBV5-4; CDR3aa: CASSGGGGRASYNEQFF; CDR3nt: TGTGCCAGCAGCGGCGGGGGCGGGAGGGCCTCCTACAATGAGCAGTTCTTC
abundance: NA; d_gene: TRBD1; j_gene: TRBJ1-3; v_gene: TRBV15; CDR3aa: CATSRREGTVSNTIYF; CDR3nt: TGTGCCACCAGCAGAAGAGAGGGGACAGTCAGCAACACCATATATTTT
abundance: NA; d_gene: NA; j_gene: TRBJ2-7; v_gene: TRBV9; CDR3aa: CASSQAGSREQYF; CDR3nt: TGTGCCAGCAGCCAGGCCGGTTCACGCGAGCAGTACTTC
abundance: NA; d_gene: NA; j_gene: TRBJ1-2; v_gene: TRBV18; CDR3aa: CASSPRLGIDGYTF; CDR3nt: TGTGCCAGCTCACCGAGGTTAGGGATTGATGGCTACACCTTC
abundance: once; d_gene: NA; j_gene: TRBJ2-5; v_gene: TRBV7-9; CDR3aa: CASSFGGGIETQYF; CDR3nt: TGTGCCAGCAGCTTTGGAGGGGGCATAGAGACCCAGTACTTC
abundance: NA; d_gene: TRBD1; j_gene: TRBJ2-2; v_gene: TRBV13; CDR3aa: CASSLEGAGAELFF; CDR3nt: TGTGCCAGCAGCCTCGAGGGGGCGGGTGCGGAGCTGTTTTTT
abundance: NA; d_gene: NA; j_gene: TRBJ1-5; v_gene: TRBV7-2; CDR3aa: CASSLVSVQSNQPQHF; CDR3nt: TGTGCCAGCAGCTTAGTGTCCGTACAGAGTAATCAGCCCCAGCATTTT
abundance: NA; d_gene: TRBD1; j_gene: TRBJ2-3; v_gene: TRBV29-1; CDR3aa: CSAERGAGGAADTQYF; CDR3nt: TGCAGCGCCGAGAGGGGGGCAGGGGGCGCCGCAGATACGCAGTATTTT
abundance: NA; d_gene: TRBD1; j_gene: TRBJ1-5; v_gene: TRBV19; CDR3aa: CASRRQGGNQPQHF; CDR3nt: TGTGCCAGTAGGAGACAGGGCGGCAATCAGCCCCAGCATTTT
abundance: NA; d_gene: TRBD1; j_gene: TRBJ1-1; v_gene: TRBV4-2; CDR3aa: CASSQDLLGTGRVTEAFF; CDR3nt: TGTGCCAGCAGCCAAGACTTATTGGGGACAGGGAGGGTCACTGAAGCTTTCTTT
abundance: NA; d_gene: TRBD1; j_gene: TRBJ2-3; v_gene: TRBV6-2/TRBV6-3; CDR3aa: CASSSRDRGYTQYF; CDR3nt: TGTGCCAGCAGTTCCCGCGACAGGGGTTATACGCAGTATTTT
abundance: NA; d_gene: TRBD2; j_gene: TRBJ2-1; v_gene: TRBV18; CDR3aa: CASSLGTSGSYNEQFF; CDR3nt: TGTGCCAGCTCATTAGGGACTAGCGGCTCCTACAATGAGCAGTTCTTC
abundance: NA; d_gene: TRBD1; j_gene: TRBJ1-5; v_gene: TRBV13; CDR3aa: CASSSRQGRGDQPQHF; CDR3nt: TGTGCCAGCAGCTCCCGACAGGGAAGGGGAGATCAGCCCCAGCATTTT
abundance: NA; d_gene: NA; j_gene: TRBJ1-2; v_gene: TRBV28; CDR3aa: CASRSDSFLANYGYTF; CDR3nt: TGTGCCAGCAGGTCGGACTCCTTTTTAGCTAACTATGGCTACACCTTC
abundance: NA; d_gene: TRBD2; j_gene: TRBJ2-1; v_gene: TRBV3-1/TRBV3-2; CDR3aa: CASTPRGGSYNEQFF; CDR3nt: TGTGCCAGCACCCCTCGGGGAGGGTCCTACAATGAGCAGTTCTTC
abundance: NA; d_gene: NA; j_gene: TRBJ2-5; v_gene: TRBV7-2; CDR3aa: CASSALAGETQYF; CDR3nt: TGTGCCAGCAGCGCCCTGGCAGGAGAGACCCAGTACTTC